Sequencing of this TCR beta chain was carried out in a study of T cell responses to AZD1222 COVID-19 vaccine. Overall study results and limits: With dominance at 160-218 and 743-854, vaccine-associated CD4 TCRs spanned spike. Regions left unmutated in variants are reportedly the target of nearly half of spike-specific TCRs.

Repertoires were generated with immunoSEQ multiplex PCR, while TCRdb's copy carries only in-frame clones and drops some. This sample has over 130,000 clones, with around 90% found just once. Germline CDR1 is SGHTA and CDR2 is FQGTGA. V lost 2 bases, J lost 2 bases, and 12 bases lay in between. The CDR3 contains 15 residues. Of note for this clone: What it binds is not known.

Sequencing was performed on peripheral blood, taken 28 days after the second AZD1222 dose. J is TRBJ1-2 and V is TRBV7-3, with D maybe TRBD1 (5 bases). The receptor was derived from an adult who received the AZD1222 COVID-19 vaccine. In nucleotides, the CDR3 is TGTGCCAGCAGCTTAGGTCCGGGGGTGAACTATGGCTACACCTTC. It specifies CASSLGPGVNYGYTF.